The sequence of this T cell receptor beta chain was determined in a study of identical twins. TCRdb independently ran MiXCR on the 5' RACE reads; one entry per CDR3 protein. The table includes more than 1.5 million distinct CDR3 sequences, about 30% detected once. Germline CDR1 and CDR2: MNHEY and SVGAGI. This CDR3 spans 15 amino acids. V was cut by 0 bases and J by 7 bases, with 15 bases left in between. The table lists this clonotype with a few counts. This TCR came from a newborn girl in good health. The V and J genes are TRBV6-5 and TRBJ1-2; a possible D gene is TRBD1 (5 bases). Material: cord blood. CDR3 region: CASSYSRTPSGGYTF. The CDR3 nucleotides read TGTGCCAGCAGTTACTCGAGGACACCGTCCGGTGGCTACACCTTC.